The 23 T cell receptor beta chains below all came from one sample that was sequenced in a study of blood T cell repertoires in COVID-19. Produced via immunoSEQ multiplex PCR; TCRdb's table is partial and in-frame only. The sample lists 140,000 to 150,000 clones, roughly 82% occurring once. Specimen: peripheral blood. The receptors originated from a man aged 60 to 69 with active or convalescent COVID-19.

J is TRBJ1-3 and V is TRBV19, with D perhaps matching TRBD1 (6 bases). This CDR3 contains 17 residues. CDR1 and CDR2 (germline): LNHDA, SQIVND (reference sequence). V was clipped by 5 bases and J by 2 bases, with 19 bases between them. The CDR3 nucleotides read TGTGCCAGTAGTGAGGGGGTTCCTCAGGTGGCTGGAAACACCATATATTTT. This sequence encodes CASSEGVPQVAGNTIYF.

The V gene is TRBV5-8, the J gene TRBJ2-5, with 8 bases lining up with TRBD1. The CDR3 sequence is 17 residues long. Per germline, CDR1 SGHTS and CDR2 YDEGEE. Losses at the gene ends were 4 bases for V and 4 bases for J; bases not matched to a gene: 15. The CDR3 DNA reads as TGTGCCAGCAGCCTGACCAGGAAGGCAGGGGGCGGAGAGACCCAGTACTTC. Translation: CASSLTRKAGGGETQYF.

This chain's CDR3 is CASSYSGGGYEQYF. The CDR3 DNA sequence: TGTGCCAGCAGTTACTCAGGGGGCGGGTACGAGCAGTACTTC. The chain links TRBV6-5 to TRBJ2-7, with 7 nucleotides matching TRBD1. Germline loops: CDR1 MNHEY, CDR2 SVGAGI. The CDR3 consists of 14 residues. Germline trimming cut 0 bases from V and 4 bases from J; bases unmatched to any gene: 3.

V gene TRBV7-9 combines with J gene TRBJ1-1; D not resolved. V gave up 7 bases and J gave up 1 base, with 10 bases separating them. The CDR3 length is 13 residues. Germline assignment: CDR1 SEHNR and CDR2 FQNEAQ (reference sequence). For the CDR3, the DNA is TGTGCCAGCACCACCGAACAGAACACTGAAGCTTTCTTT. Residues: CASTTEQNTEAFF.

The chain employs TRBV30 and TRBJ1-5; unclear D gene. The CDR3 is made up of 12 amino acids. Trimming took off 1 base at V and 8 bases at J, with 9 bases between the two ends. Germline CDR1 reads GTSNPN; CDR2 reads SVGIG (reference sequence). The CDR3 protein is CAWSGAGEPQHF. The CDR3 DNA follows: TGTGCCTGGAGTGGGGCGGGAGAGCCCCAGCATTTT. Supplemented by reference TRBV30 and TRBJ1-5, the full variable domain reads SQTIHQWPATLVQPVGSPLSLECTVEGTSNPNLYWYRQAAGRGLQLLFYSVGIGQISSEVPQNLSASRPQDRQFILSSKKLLLSDSGFYLCAWSGAGEPQHFGDGTRLSIL.

This rearrangement joins TRBV29-1 to TRBJ2-1, with 9 bases fitting TRBD1. The CDR3 runs 15 residues. The germline CDR1 and CDR2 sequences are SQVTM and ANQGSEA. Unmatched junction bases numbered 10, after V lost 4 bases and J lost 6 bases. The CDR3 spells CSVGLRTGVFNEQFF. CDR3 nucleotides: TGCAGCGTTGGACTACGGACAGGGGTATTCAATGAGCAGTTCTTC.

This chain joins TRBV7-9 and TRBJ1-6; D might be TRBD1 (6 bases). Germline V CDR1 and CDR2: SEHNR, FQNEAQ (reference sequence). The V and J ends lost 4 bases and 9 bases respectively, with 19 bases between them. The CDR3 is 16 residues long. The CDR3, as DNA: TGTGCCAGCAGCTACCATGTACAGGGTAAAGCTTCACCCCTCCACTTT. Protein product: CASSYHVQGKASPLHF.

The V call is TRBV5-6, the J call TRBJ1-4; 10 nucleotides match TRBD1. This CDR3 has 16 residues. Germline lookup yields CDR1 SGHDT and CDR2 YYEEEE. V lost 4 bases and J lost 5; bases outside the gene matches: 8. CDR3 coding DNA: TGTGCCAGCAGCCTATTCGGGACAGGGGAAAATGAAAAACTGTTTTTT. This encodes CASSLFGTGENEKLFF.

CDR3 nucleotide sequence: TGTGCCAGCAGCCCAACCGGGACAGGGGATTACGAGCAGTACTTC. This gives the protein CASSPTGTGDYEQYF. The chain joins TRBV7-2 to TRBJ2-7, with 10 bases aligning to TRBD1. CDR1 SGHTA and CDR2 FQGNSA come from the germline V gene. V shed 5 bases, J shed 4 bases, and the junction held 8 bases outside the gene matches. CDR3 size: 15 residues. The full variable domain, its missing parts supplied by reference TRBV7-2 and TRBJ2-7, is GAGVSQSPSNKVTEKGKDVELRCDPISGHTALYWYRQSLGQGLEFLIYFQGNSAPDKSGLPSDRFSAERTGGSVSTLTIQRTQQEDSAVYLCASSPTGTGDYEQYFGPGTRLTVT.

The rearrangement uses TRBV2 and TRBJ1-4; maybe TRBD1 (5 bases). From germline, CDR1 is SNHLY and CDR2 FYNNEI. V was pared by 3 bases and J by 4 bases, with 12 bases between. There are 15 residues in the CDR3. DNA of the CDR3: TGTGCCAGCAGTGAGTGGGCAGGGTATAATGAAAAACTGTTTTTT. Its protein is CASSEWAGYNEKLFF. The full variable domain, in which reference TRBV2 and TRBJ1-4 provide the parts outside the CDR3, is EPEVTQTPSHQVTQMGQEVILRCVPISNHLYFYWYRQILGQKVEFLVSFYNNEISEKSEIFDDQFSVERPDGSNFTLKIRSTKLEDSAMYFCASSEWAGYNEKLFFGSGTQLSVL.

For the CDR3, the DNA is TGTGCCATCAGCATGACAGGGACCAACTCTGGAAACACCATATATTTT. Translation gives CAISMTGTNSGNTIYF. The chain has TRBV10-3 and TRBJ1-3, with 7 bases identical to TRBD1. V shed 6 bases, J shed 0 bases, and the junction held 8 bases outside the gene matches. The CDR3 has 16 residues. Germline CDR1 reads ENHRY; CDR2 reads SYGVKD.

This clone came up once. V is TRBV2 and J is TRBJ1-2, with TRBD1 as a possible D gene (5 bases). Germline V lookup: CDR1 SNHLY, CDR2 FYNNEI. Trimming pared 9 bases from V and 2 bases from J, leaving 10 bases between. The CDR3 is 12 amino acids. In DNA form, the CDR3 reads TGTGCCAGGGGGGGTTCCAACTATGGCTACACCTTC. Translating gives CARGGSNYGYTF.

This chain connects TRBV6-5 to TRBJ1-1; 7 bases fit TRBD1. With V trimmed by 0 bases and J by 8 bases, 9 bases remained unmatched. The CDR3 runs to 15 residues. Germline CDR1 MNHEY, CDR2 SVGAGI. CDR3: CASSYSGGRSEEAFF. In DNA form, the CDR3 reads TGTGCCAGCAGTTACTCAGGGGGCCGGAGCGAGGAAGCTTTCTTT.

The chain links TRBV30 to TRBJ1-1; D uncertain. The CDR3 length is 13 residues. V shed 8 bases and J shed 6 bases, with 19 bases lying between them. The germline gives CDR1 GTSNPN, CDR2 SVGIG (reference sequence). The CDR3 nucleotides read TGTGCCGGTACCAACGGGTTATCCCCTGAAGCTTTCTTT. Translation gives CAGTNGLSPEAFF. The whole variable domain, filled in from reference TRBV30 and TRBJ1-1, reads SQTIHQWPATLVQPVGSPLSLECTVEGTSNPNLYWYRQAAGRGLQLLFYSVGIGQISSEVPQNLSASRPQDRQFILSSKKLLLSDSGFYLCAGTNGLSPEAFFGQGTRLTVV.

This clone was counted between two and nine times. This chain connects TRBV12-2 to TRBJ1-2; no check of the table's D call, TRBD1, against the DNA was made. TRBV12-2 is marked as a pseudogene. The CDR3 length is 17 residues. CDR3 DNA sequence: TGTGCAAGTCGCTTAGAGGGACAGGGTGTGAGCGAGTTTGGCTACACCTTC. Protein: CASRLEGQGVSEFGYTF.

This chain joins TRBV21-1 and TRBJ2-7; the table's D gene call, TRBD2, was not cross checked with the DNA. TRBV21-1 is a recognized pseudogene. This CDR3 contains 11 residues. CDR3 bases: TGTGCCAGCAGCAAAACTATCGAGCAGTACGTC. Translation gives CASSKTIEQYV.

This chain connects TRBV30 to TRBJ1-3; TRBD1 is a possible D gene (5 bases). In germline, CDR1 is GTSNPN, CDR2 SVGIG (reference sequence). The CDR3 is made up of 13 amino acids. Trimming removed 7 bases at V and 0 bases at J, with 10 bases between. The chain's CDR3 is CALPGNSGNTIYF. CDR3 sequence (DNA): TGTGCCTTGCCAGGGAACTCTGGAAACACCATATATTTT.

The genes are TRBV10-1 and TRBJ1-1; 10 nucleotides line up with TRBD1. Per germline, CDR1 WNHNN and CDR2 SYGVQD (reference sequence). This CDR3 comprises 14 residues. The J segment lost 4 bases and the V segment lost 5 bases, leaving 4 bases of the junction unmatched. The CDR3 loop reads CASSPGQGTTEAFF. For the CDR3, the DNA is TGCGCCAGCAGTCCGGGACAGGGGACCACTGAAGCTTTCTTT.

This clone occurred once. CDR3 amino acids: CASSQPPGNTDTQYF. The DNA for the CDR3 is TGTGCCAGCAGCCAACCTCCAGGCAACACAGATACGCAGTATTTT. The rearrangement uses TRBV2 and TRBJ2-3; D gene unclear. The V end lost 6 bases, the J end lost 2 bases, and 15 bases lay between the germline ends. The CDR3 totals 15 residues. CDR1 is SNHLY and CDR2 is FYNNEI in the germline V gene.

The CDR3 nucleotides read TGTGCCAGCAGTTTGGCCAAAGGGTCAGGGGGTGTGGAGACCCAGTACTTC. Its protein product is CASSLAKGSGGVETQYF. The gene calls are TRBV2 and TRBJ2-5, with 7 bases matching TRBD1. CDR3 size: 17 residues. The germline gives CDR1 SNHLY, CDR2 FYNNEI. The V gene end was trimmed by 5 bases and the J gene end by 5 bases; junction bases not matched to a gene: 17.

V is TRBV27 and J is TRBJ1-2; D might be TRBD1 (6 bases). Germline V CDR1 and CDR2: MNHEY, SMNVEV (reference sequence). The V and J ends lost 0 bases and 4 bases respectively, with 12 bases between them. This CDR3 has 15 amino acids. CDR3 bases: TGTGCCAGCAGTTTATCATGGCAGGGGCTCTATGGCTACACCTTC. Translating gives CASSLSWQGLYGYTF.

The chain carries TRBV6-6 and TRBJ1-4; weak D call: TRBD1 (6 bases). There are 14 residues in the CDR3. Per the germline V gene, CDR1 is MNHNY and CDR2 is SVGAGI (reference sequence). Trimming stripped 4 bases from V and 0 bases from J, with 6 bases between. This CDR3 reads CASSSGATNEKLFF. CDR3 DNA: TGTGCCAGCAGTTCAGGGGCAACTAATGAAAAACTGTTTTTT.

The chain recombines TRBV7-2 with TRBJ1-1; tentatively, D is TRBD1 (6 bases). Trimming stripped 5 bases from V and 0 bases from J, with 19 bases between. Germline CDR1 and CDR2: SGHTA and FQGNSA. CDR3 length: 17 amino acids. CDR3 nucleotides: TGTGCCAGCAGCCGCGGGGGGCCCGGGAGGGTGAACACTGAAGCTTTCTTT. Translated, it gives CASSRGGPGRVNTEAFF.